These T cell receptor beta chains were read from a single sample in a study of shared clonotypes between healthy human individuals. The method was immunoSEQ multiplex PCR; TCRdb's version includes in-frame clones alone and lacks a portion of them. Among some 2,500,000 clones listed, approximately 93% were seen once. Sample: naive CD4+ T cells from PBMCs. The receptors stem from a man aged 18 to 30 in good health. Some clones in this sample may be carry-over from other donors' samples. Each CDR3 is given with its conserved first and last residue. D genes are given only for firm matches. Only some rows state a clone size, as once, few, many or a class for expanded clones.

J gene: TRBJ2-7; D gene: TRBD1; clone size: .; V gene: TRBV5-4; CDR3 protein: CASSLLAGGVYEQYF; CDR3 DNA: TGTGCCAGCAGCTTGTTGGCAGGGGGCGTGTACGAGCAGTACTTC
J gene: TRBJ1-2; D gene: TRBD1; clone size: .; V gene: TRBV28; CDR3 protein: CASSSPGQLRFGAGYTF; CDR3 DNA: TGTGCCAGCAGTTCCCCGGGACAGCTGAGGTTTGGGGCTGGCTACACCTTC
J gene: TRBJ2-1; D gene: TRBD2; clone size: .; V gene: TRBV2; CDR3 protein: CASSDFWEGRNEQFF; CDR3 DNA: TGTGCCAGCAGTGATTTCTGGGAGGGCCGCAATGAGCAGTTCTTC
J gene: TRBJ1-1; D gene: .; clone size: once; V gene: TRBV5-1; CDR3 protein: CASFETGMNTEAFF; CDR3 DNA: TGCGCCAGCTTCGAAACCGGGATGAACACTGAAGCTTTCTTT
J gene: TRBJ1-4; D gene: .; clone size: .; V gene: TRBV6-5; CDR3 protein: CASKTTARNEKLFF; CDR3 DNA: TGTGCCAGCAAGACGACAGCTAGGAATGAAAAACTGTTTTTT
J gene: TRBJ2-2; D gene: .; clone size: .; V gene: TRBV30; CDR3 protein: CAWSAPGRTNTGELFF; CDR3 DNA: TGTGCCTGGAGTGCCCCGGGACGGACGAACACCGGGGAGCTGTTTTTT
J gene: TRBJ2-1; D gene: TRBD2; clone size: .; V gene: TRBV19; CDR3 protein: CASSIVGQGGSYNEQFF; CDR3 DNA: TGTGCCAGTAGTATAGTGGGCCAGGGAGGGTCCTACAATGAGCAGTTCTTC
J gene: TRBJ2-1; D gene: .; clone size: .; V gene: TRBV7-3; CDR3 protein: CASSLVGSGDNEQFF; CDR3 DNA: TGTGCCAGCAGCTTAGTCGGGAGCGGAGACAATGAGCAGTTCTTC
J gene: TRBJ2-3; D gene: .; clone size: .; V gene: TRBV28; CDR3 protein: CASSLAGTRQDTQYF; CDR3 DNA: TGTGCCAGCAGTTTAGCGGGAACCAGGCAAGATACGCAGTATTTT
J gene: TRBJ1-3; D gene: .; clone size: .; V gene: TRBV2; CDR3 protein: CASSSQGPQDTIYF; CDR3 DNA: TGTGCCAGCAGTTCACAGGGCCCGCAGGACACCATATATTTT
J gene: TRBJ2-1; D gene: TRBD2; clone size: .; V gene: TRBV11-2; CDR3 protein: CASSLGLAAEQFF; CDR3 DNA: TGTGCCAGCAGCTTGGGACTAGCAGCTGAGCAGTTCTTC
J gene: TRBJ1-4; D gene: .; clone size: .; V gene: TRBV5-1; CDR3 protein: CASSPGRSNEKLFF; CDR3 DNA: TGCGCCAGCAGCCCGGGACGGTCTAATGAAAAACTGTTTTTT
J gene: TRBJ2-7; D gene: .; clone size: .; V gene: TRBV28; CDR3 protein: CASSYPNRWGSSTYEQYF; CDR3 DNA: TGTGCCAGCAGTTACCCAAACCGTTGGGGGAGTAGTACGTACGAGCAGTACTTC
J gene: TRBJ2-1; D gene: .; clone size: .; V gene: TRBV10-3; CDR3 protein: CAISTRGENEQFF; CDR3 DNA: TGTGCCATCAGTACCCGCGGAGAGAATGAGCAGTTCTTC
J gene: TRBJ2-7; D gene: .; clone size: .; V gene: TRBV15; CDR3 protein: CATSKIRDGAYEQYF; CDR3 DNA: TGTGCCACCAGCAAAATCCGCGACGGAGCCTACGAGCAGTACTTC
J gene: TRBJ2-7; D gene: .; clone size: .; V gene: TRBV28; CDR3 protein: CASSPPDGAGQYF; CDR3 DNA: TGTGCCAGCAGCCCCCCGGACGGAGCAGGGCAGTACTTC
J gene: TRBJ2-5; D gene: TRBD2; clone size: .; V gene: TRBV29-1; CDR3 protein: CSVGVGLAGGQTQYF; CDR3 DNA: TGCAGCGTTGGGGTCGGGCTAGCGGGAGGGCAGACCCAGTACTTC
J gene: TRBJ1-2; D gene: .; clone size: .; V gene: TRBV7-9; CDR3 protein: CASSLGGREASNYGYTF; CDR3 DNA: TGTGCCAGCAGCTTAGGGGGGCGTGAGGCCTCTAACTATGGCTACACCTTC
J gene: TRBJ1-2; D gene: .; clone size: once; V gene: TRBV7-2; CDR3 protein: CASSLAPSGSYGYTF; CDR3 DNA: TGTGCCAGCAGCTTAGCCCCCAGCGGTAGCTATGGCTACACCTTC
J gene: TRBJ2-1; D gene: .; clone size: .; V gene: TRBV5-8; CDR3 protein: CASSLRRSSYNEQFF; CDR3 DNA: TGTGCCAGCAGCTTGCGGAGGAGCTCCTACAATGAGCAGTTCTTC
J gene: TRBJ2-6; D gene: TRBD2; clone size: .; V gene: TRBV28; CDR3 protein: CASRVTSGSTSGANVLTF; CDR3 DNA: TGTGCCAGCAGGGTTACTAGCGGGTCTACCTCTGGGGCCAACGTCCTGACTTTC
J gene: TRBJ2-3; D gene: .; clone size: .; V gene: TRBV7-6; CDR3 protein: CASRPGPSTDTQYF; CDR3 DNA: TGTGCCAGCAGGCCGGGGCCCAGCACAGATACGCAGTATTTT
J gene: TRBJ1-4; D gene: .; clone size: .; V gene: TRBV27; CDR3 protein: CASSPTNFGEKLFF; CDR3 DNA: TGTGCCAGCAGTCCAACCAATTTCGGGGAAAAACTGTTTTTT
J gene: TRBJ2-1; D gene: TRBD1; clone size: .; V gene: TRBV28; CDR3 protein: CASSSRTGSYNEQFF; CDR3 DNA: TGTGCCAGCAGTTCCCGGACAGGCTCCTACAATGAGCAGTTCTTC
J gene: TRBJ1-4; D gene: .; clone size: few; V gene: TRBV30; CDR3 protein: CAWSPRGEKLFF; CDR3 DNA: TGTGCCTGGAGCCCGCGGGGGGAAAAACTGTTTTTT
J gene: TRBJ2-6; D gene: TRBD1; clone size: .; V gene: TRBV27; CDR3 protein: CANQTGERANVLTF; CDR3 DNA: TGTGCCAACCAAACAGGGGAGCGGGCCAACGTCCTGACTTTC
J gene: TRBJ2-7; D gene: TRBD2; clone size: .; V gene: TRBV9; CDR3 protein: CASSPQSGRAEYEQYF; CDR3 DNA: TGTGCCAGCAGCCCCCAAAGCGGGAGGGCAGAATACGAGCAGTACTTC
J gene: TRBJ1-6; D gene: TRBD1; clone size: .; V gene: TRBV6-5; CDR3 protein: CASSRTGTSPLHF; CDR3 DNA: TGTGCCAGCAGCCGGACAGGGACTTCACCCCTCCACTTT
J gene: TRBJ2-1; D gene: TRBD1; clone size: .; V gene: TRBV6-6; CDR3 protein: CASSYGTGLYNEQFF; CDR3 DNA: TGTGCCAGCAGTTATGGGACAGGGCTCTACAATGAGCAGTTCTTC
J gene: TRBJ2-2; D gene: TRBD2; clone size: .; V gene: TRBV7-6; CDR3 protein: CASSLVPSGSYTGELFF; CDR3 DNA: TGTGCCAGCAGCTTAGTCCCCAGCGGGAGCTACACCGGGGAGCTGTTTTTT
J gene: TRBJ2-1; D gene: TRBD1; clone size: .; V gene: TRBV5-1; CDR3 protein: CASTDRDRGQNEQFF; CDR3 DNA: TGCGCCAGCACAGACCGGGACAGGGGGCAAAATGAGCAGTTCTTC
J gene: TRBJ1-6; D gene: .; clone size: .; V gene: TRBV11-2; CDR3 protein: CASSLAPTRGALASPLHF; CDR3 DNA: TGTGCCAGCAGCTTAGCCCCCACTCGGGGAGCCCTGGCTTCACCCCTCCACTTT
J gene: TRBJ1-1; D gene: TRBD1; clone size: .; V gene: TRBV11-2; CDR3 protein: CASSRNRGRTEAFF; CDR3 DNA: TGTGCCAGCAGCAGAAACAGGGGGAGGACTGAAGCTTTCTTT
J gene: TRBJ2-7; D gene: .; clone size: once; V gene: TRBV5-4; CDR3 protein: CASSNTLGEQYF; CDR3 DNA: TGTGCCAGCAGCAATACCTTGGGCGAGCAGTACTTC
J gene: TRBJ1-5; D gene: .; clone size: .; V gene: TRBV5-1; CDR3 protein: CASSPQVGVSQPQHF; CDR3 DNA: TGCGCCAGCAGCCCCCAAGTTGGAGTCAGCCAGCCCCAGCATTTT
J gene: TRBJ2-2; D gene: .; clone size: .; V gene: TRBV11-2; CDR3 protein: CASSLGGTNTGELFF; CDR3 DNA: TGTGCCAGCAGCTTAGGCGGGACCAACACCGGGGAGCTGTTTTTT
J gene: TRBJ2-4; D gene: TRBD1; clone size: .; V gene: TRBV27; CDR3 protein: CASSRGQGVNIQYF; CDR3 DNA: TGTGCCAGCAGCAGGGGACAGGGAGTGAACATTCAGTACTTC
J gene: TRBJ2-1; D gene: .; clone size: .; V gene: TRBV27; CDR3 protein: CASSLVQGPNEQFF; CDR3 DNA: TGTGCCAGCAGTTTAGTCCAGGGCCCCAATGAGCAGTTCTTC
J gene: TRBJ2-1; D gene: TRBD2; clone size: .; V gene: TRBV15; CDR3 protein: CATSTPGLATNEQFF; CDR3 DNA: TGTGCCACCAGCACCCCGGGACTAGCGACCAATGAGCAGTTCTTC
J gene: TRBJ2-4; D gene: TRBD2; clone size: .; V gene: TRBV9; CDR3 protein: CAKGLAGGPYLAKNIQYF; CDR3 DNA: TGTGCCAAGGGACTAGCGGGAGGGCCATACCTAGCCAAAAACATTCAGTACTTC
J gene: TRBJ2-7; D gene: .; clone size: .; V gene: TRBV5-6; CDR3 protein: CASSLGGGASSYEQYF; CDR3 DNA: TGTGCCAGCAGCCTAGGAGGGGGGGCAAGCTCCTACGAGCAGTACTTC
J gene: TRBJ2-3; D gene: TRBD1; clone size: .; V gene: TRBV5-6; CDR3 protein: CASSVDRGNTDTQYF; CDR3 DNA: TGTGCCAGCAGCGTAGACAGGGGAAACACAGATACGCAGTATTTT
J gene: TRBJ2-1; D gene: .; clone size: .; V gene: TRBV10-3; CDR3 protein: CAISESQGNNEQFF; CDR3 DNA: TGTGCCATCAGTGAGTCGCAGGGTAATAATGAGCAGTTCTTC
J gene: TRBJ2-2; D gene: .; clone size: .; V gene: TRBV19; CDR3 protein: CASSIASVNTGELFF; CDR3 DNA: TGTGCCAGTAGTATAGCGTCGGTGAACACCGGGGAGCTGTTTTTT
J gene: TRBJ2-4; D gene: TRBD1; clone size: .; V gene: TRBV7-9; CDR3 protein: CASSPGTALAKNIQYF; CDR3 DNA: TGTGCCAGCAGCCCCGGGACAGCACTAGCCAAAAACATTCAGTACTTC
J gene: TRBJ2-1; D gene: .; clone size: .; V gene: TRBV6-1; CDR3 protein: CASSEPRGADYNEQFF; CDR3 DNA: TGTGCCAGCAGTGAACCCCGGGGAGCGGACTACAATGAGCAGTTCTTC
J gene: TRBJ2-1; D gene: .; clone size: .; V gene: TRBV5-4; CDR3 protein: CASSLGGETYNEQFF; CDR3 DNA: TGTGCCAGCAGCTTGGGTGGCGAGACCTACAATGAGCAGTTCTTC
J gene: TRBJ2-2; D gene: .; clone size: .; V gene: TRBV7-2; CDR3 protein: CASSQGVYTGELFF; CDR3 DNA: TGTGCCAGCAGCCAAGGAGTGTATACCGGGGAGCTGTTTTTT
J gene: TRBJ2-7; D gene: .; clone size: .; V gene: TRBV11-2; CDR3 protein: CASSLAAGFYEQYF; CDR3 DNA: TGTGCCAGCAGCTTAGCCGCCGGGTTCTACGAGCAGTACTTC
J gene: TRBJ2-1; D gene: .; clone size: once; V gene: TRBV19; CDR3 protein: CASSPFTSSYNEQFF; CDR3 DNA: TGTGCCAGTAGCCCCTTTACAAGCTCCTACAATGAGCAGTTCTTC
J gene: TRBJ1-4; D gene: TRBD1; clone size: .; V gene: TRBV6-5; CDR3 protein: CASRRDRINEKLFF; CDR3 DNA: TGTGCCAGCAGAAGGGACAGGATTAATGAAAAACTGTTTTTT
J gene: TRBJ2-1; D gene: TRBD2; clone size: .; V gene: TRBV4-1; CDR3 protein: CASSPPAGGGSYNEQFF; CDR3 DNA: TGCGCCAGCAGCCCACCAGCGGGAGGGGGCTCCTACAATGAGCAGTTCTTC
J gene: TRBJ2-3; D gene: .; clone size: .; V gene: TRBV19; CDR3 protein: CASSIDFRATDTQYF; CDR3 DNA: TGTGCCAGTAGTATAGATTTCAGAGCAACAGATACGCAGTATTTT
J gene: TRBJ2-3; D gene: TRBD2; clone size: .; V gene: TRBV2; CDR3 protein: CASRGTTRAGDTQYF; CDR3 DNA: TGTGCCAGCAGAGGGACTACCCGGGCTGGAGATACGCAGTATTTT
J gene: TRBJ2-7; D gene: .; clone size: once; V gene: TRBV9; CDR3 protein: CASSPSQGEGSVSYEQYF; CDR3 DNA: TGTGCCAGCAGCCCATCTCAGGGGGAGGGGTCGGTTTCCTACGAGCAGTACTTC
J gene: TRBJ2-1; D gene: TRBD2; clone size: .; V gene: TRBV7-3; CDR3 protein: CASSITAGTVGEQFF; CDR3 DNA: TGTGCCAGCAGCATCACAGCGGGAACGGTGGGTGAGCAGTTCTTC
J gene: TRBJ2-3; D gene: .; clone size: .; V gene: TRBV20-1; CDR3 protein: CSPSGWPTQYF; CDR3 DNA: TGCTCCCCAAGCGGGTGGCCTACGCAGTATTTT